This T cell receptor beta chain was observed in a study of T-cell memory formation after mild COVID-19. Study outcomes and limitations: Memory from before infection featured some responding clones, which suggests cross-reactive memory joined. Specificity for SARS-CoV-2 was not confirmed among the second-wave clones peaking on day 37.

5'RACE, which relied on constant-segment primers, yielded TCR alpha and TCR beta cDNA libraries carrying sample barcodes and UMIs. From the 5' RACE reads, TCRdb called clonotypes with MiXCR, one entry per CDR3 protein. The sample includes around 320,000 distinct CDR3 sequences, around 28% of them seen just once. This clonotype has just a few counts. The antigen is undetermined. The sequenced material came from PBMCs or a T cell subset sorted from them (not recorded which). The receptor comes from an adult woman who had mild COVID-19 (a few samples of this study predate the infection). Cell type and time point are not known.

CDR3 coding DNA: TGTGCCAGCAGCCCCCGGACTCAGGCCTACGAGCAGTACTTC. It is translated as CASSPRTQAYEQYF. The V and J genes are TRBV5-6 and TRBJ2-7; D might be TRBD2 (5 bases). The length of the CDR3 is 14 residues. Germline V gene sequence: CDR1 SGHDT, CDR2 YYEEEE. V was shortened by 4 bases and J by 2 bases, with 13 bases between the two germline ends.